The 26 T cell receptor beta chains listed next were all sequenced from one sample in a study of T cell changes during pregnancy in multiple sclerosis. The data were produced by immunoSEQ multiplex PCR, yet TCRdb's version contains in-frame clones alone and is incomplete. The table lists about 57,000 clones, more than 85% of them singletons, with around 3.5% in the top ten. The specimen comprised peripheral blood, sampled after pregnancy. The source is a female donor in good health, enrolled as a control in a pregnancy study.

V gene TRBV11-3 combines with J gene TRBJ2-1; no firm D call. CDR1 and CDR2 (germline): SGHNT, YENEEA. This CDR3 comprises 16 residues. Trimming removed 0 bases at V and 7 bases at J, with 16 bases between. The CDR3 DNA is TGTGCCAGCAGCTTAGATGCGATCATCGGTTATAATGAGCAGTTCTTC. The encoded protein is CASSLDAIIGYNEQFF.

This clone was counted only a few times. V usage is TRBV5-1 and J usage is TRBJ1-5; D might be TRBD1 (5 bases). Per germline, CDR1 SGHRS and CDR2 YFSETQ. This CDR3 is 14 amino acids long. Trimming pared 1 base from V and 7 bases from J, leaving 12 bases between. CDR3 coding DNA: TGCGCCAGCAGCTTGTTCACAGGTGAACAGCCCCAGCATTTT. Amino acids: CASSLFTGEQPQHF.

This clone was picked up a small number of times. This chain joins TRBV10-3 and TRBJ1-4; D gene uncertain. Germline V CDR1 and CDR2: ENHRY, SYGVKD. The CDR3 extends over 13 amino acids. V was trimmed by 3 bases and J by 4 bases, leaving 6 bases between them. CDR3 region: CAISDEGNEKLFF. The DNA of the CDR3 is TGTGCCATCAGTGACGAGGGTAATGAAAAACTGTTTTTT.

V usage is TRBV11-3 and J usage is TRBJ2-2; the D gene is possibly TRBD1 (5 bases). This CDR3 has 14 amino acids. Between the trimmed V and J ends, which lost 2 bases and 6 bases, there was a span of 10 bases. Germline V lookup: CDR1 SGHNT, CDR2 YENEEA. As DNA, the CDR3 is TGTGCCAGCAGCTTACAGGGTGAAGCCGGGGAGCTGTTTTTT. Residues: CASSLQGEAGELFF.

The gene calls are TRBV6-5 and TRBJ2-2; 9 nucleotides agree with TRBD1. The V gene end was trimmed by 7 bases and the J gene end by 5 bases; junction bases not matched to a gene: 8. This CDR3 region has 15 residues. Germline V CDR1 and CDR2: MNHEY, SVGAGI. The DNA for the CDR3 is TGTGCCAGCACCTCCGGGACAGGGTATACCGGGGAGCTGTTTTTT. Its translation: CASTSGTGYTGELFF.

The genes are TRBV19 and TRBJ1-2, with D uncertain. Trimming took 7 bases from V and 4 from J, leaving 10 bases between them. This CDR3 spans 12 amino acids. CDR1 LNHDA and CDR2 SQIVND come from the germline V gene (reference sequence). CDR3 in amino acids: CASTSTGYGYTF. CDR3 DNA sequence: TGTGCCAGTACCTCGACGGGCTATGGCTACACCTTC.

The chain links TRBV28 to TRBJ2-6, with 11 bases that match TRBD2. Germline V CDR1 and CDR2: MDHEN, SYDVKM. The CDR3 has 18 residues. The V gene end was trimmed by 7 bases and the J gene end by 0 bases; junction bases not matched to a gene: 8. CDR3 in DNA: TGTGCCAGCACTAGACTAGCGGGGCTCAGCTCTGGGGCCAACGTCCTGACTTTC. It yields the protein CASTRLAGLSSGANVLTF.

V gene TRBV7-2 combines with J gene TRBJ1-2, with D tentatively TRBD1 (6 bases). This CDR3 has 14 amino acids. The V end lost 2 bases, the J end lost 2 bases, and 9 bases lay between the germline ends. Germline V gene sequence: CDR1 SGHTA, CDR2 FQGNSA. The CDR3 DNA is TGTGCCAGCAGCTTAACGGACAGCAACTATGGCTACACCTTC. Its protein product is CASSLTDSNYGYTF.

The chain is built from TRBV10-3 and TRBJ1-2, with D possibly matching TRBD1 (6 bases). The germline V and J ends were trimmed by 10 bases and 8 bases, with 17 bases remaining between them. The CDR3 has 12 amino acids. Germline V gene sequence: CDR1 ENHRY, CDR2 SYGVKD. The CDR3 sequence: CATSSRTEGYTF. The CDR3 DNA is TGTGCCACCTCGTCCCGGACAGAAGGCTACACCTTC.

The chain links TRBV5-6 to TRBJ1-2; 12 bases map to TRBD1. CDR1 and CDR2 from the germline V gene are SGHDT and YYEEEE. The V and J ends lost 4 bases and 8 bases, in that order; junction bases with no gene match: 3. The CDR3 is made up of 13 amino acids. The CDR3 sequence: CASSVGTGGGYTF. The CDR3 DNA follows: TGTGCCAGCAGCGTCGGGACAGGGGGCGGCTACACCTTC.

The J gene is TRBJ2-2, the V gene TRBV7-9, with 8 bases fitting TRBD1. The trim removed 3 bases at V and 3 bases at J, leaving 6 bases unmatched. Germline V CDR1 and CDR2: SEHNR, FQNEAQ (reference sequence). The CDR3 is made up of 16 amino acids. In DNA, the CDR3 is TGTGCCAGCAGCTTTTCGGACAGGGCGGACACCGGGGAGCTGTTTTTT. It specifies CASSFSDRADTGELFF.

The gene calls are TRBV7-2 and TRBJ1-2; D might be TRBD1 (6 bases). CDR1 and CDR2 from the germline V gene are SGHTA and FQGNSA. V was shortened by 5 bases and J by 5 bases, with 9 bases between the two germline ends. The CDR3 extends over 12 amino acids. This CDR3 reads CASSPGQYGYTF. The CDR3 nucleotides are TGTGCCAGCAGCCCTGGACAGTATGGCTACACCTTC. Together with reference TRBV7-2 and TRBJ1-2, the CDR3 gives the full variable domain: GAGVSQSPSNKVTEKGKDVELRCDPISGHTALYWYRQSLGQGLEFLIYFQGNSAPDKSGLPSDRFSAERTGGSVSTLTIQRTQQEDSAVYLCASSPGQYGYTFGSGTRLTVV.

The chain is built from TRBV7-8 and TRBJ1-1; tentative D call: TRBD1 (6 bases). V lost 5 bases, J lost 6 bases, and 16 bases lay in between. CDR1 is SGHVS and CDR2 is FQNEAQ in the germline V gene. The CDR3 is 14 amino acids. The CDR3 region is CASSPRQEGAEAFF. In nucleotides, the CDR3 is TGTGCCAGCAGCCCGAGACAGGAAGGGGCTGAAGCTTTCTTT.

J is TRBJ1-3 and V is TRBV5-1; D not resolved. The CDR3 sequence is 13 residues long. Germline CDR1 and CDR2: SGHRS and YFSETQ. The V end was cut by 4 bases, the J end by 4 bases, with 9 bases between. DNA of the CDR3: TGCGCCAGCAGCGTCTGGGCAGGAAACACCATATATTTT. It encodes CASSVWAGNTIYF.

The CDR3 sequence is CASSQQSGAPQPQHF. In DNA form, the CDR3 reads TGCGCCAGCAGCCAACAATCAGGTGCCCCTCAGCCCCAGCATTTT. The gene calls are TRBV4-1 and TRBJ1-5; D not certain. Trimming took 2 bases from V and 6 from J, leaving 14 bases between them. CDR1 is MGHRA, CDR2 YSYEKL, per germline. This CDR3 has 15 residues.

The CDR3 protein is CASSPQGAGEAFF. The CDR3 DNA is TGTGCCAGCTCACCACAGGGGGCGGGTGAAGCTTTCTTT. The V gene is TRBV18, the J gene TRBJ1-1, with TRBD1 matching over 7 bases. After removal of 1 base from V and 7 bases from J, the junction contained 3 bases not matched to a gene. Germline loops: CDR1 KGHSH, CDR2 LQKENI. This CDR3 comprises 13 residues.

The CDR3 DNA reads TGTGCCAGCAGTGCGACAGGGAACAATGAGCAGTTCTTC. Its translation is CASSATGNNEQFF. The chain combines TRBV6-1 with TRBJ2-1, with 7 bases aligning to TRBD1. Germline V CDR1 and CDR2: MNHNS, SASEGT. Germline trimming cut 4 bases from V and 5 bases from J; bases unmatched to any gene: 2. CDR3 length: 13 amino acids.

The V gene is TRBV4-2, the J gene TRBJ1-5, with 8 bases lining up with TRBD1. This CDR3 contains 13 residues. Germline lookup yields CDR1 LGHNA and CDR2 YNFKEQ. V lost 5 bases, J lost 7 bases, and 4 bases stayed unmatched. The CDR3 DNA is TGTGCCAGCAGCAACCCAGGGGGCCAGCCCCAGCATTTT. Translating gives CASSNPGGQPQHF.

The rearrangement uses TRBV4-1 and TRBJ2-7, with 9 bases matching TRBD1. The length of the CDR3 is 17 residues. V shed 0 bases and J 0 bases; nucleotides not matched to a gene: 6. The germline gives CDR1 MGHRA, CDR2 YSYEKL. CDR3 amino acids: CASSQDEDRGLSYEQYF. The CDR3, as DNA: TGCGCCAGCAGCCAAGATGAGGACAGGGGTCTCTCCTACGAGCAGTACTTC.

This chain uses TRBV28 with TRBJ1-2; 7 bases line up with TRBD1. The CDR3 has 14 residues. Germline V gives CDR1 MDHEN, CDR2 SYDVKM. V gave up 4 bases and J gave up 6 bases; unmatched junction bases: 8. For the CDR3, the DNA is TGTGCCAGCAGTTCCCCCGACAGGGCTAATGGCTACACCTTC. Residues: CASSSPDRANGYTF.

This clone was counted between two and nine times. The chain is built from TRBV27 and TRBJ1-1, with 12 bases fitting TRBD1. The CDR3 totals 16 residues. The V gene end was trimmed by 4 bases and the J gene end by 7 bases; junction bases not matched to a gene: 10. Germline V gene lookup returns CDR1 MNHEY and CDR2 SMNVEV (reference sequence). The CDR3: CASSSGTGGIGREAFF. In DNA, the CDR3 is TGTGCCAGCAGTTCCGGGACAGGGGGCATCGGGCGTGAAGCTTTCTTT.

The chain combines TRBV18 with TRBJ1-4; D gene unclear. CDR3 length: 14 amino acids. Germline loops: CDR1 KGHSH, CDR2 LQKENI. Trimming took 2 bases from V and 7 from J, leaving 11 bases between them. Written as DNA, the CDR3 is TGTGCCAGCTCACCAGGAGGCAGCCGTGAAAAACTGTTTTTT. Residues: CASSPGGSREKLFF.

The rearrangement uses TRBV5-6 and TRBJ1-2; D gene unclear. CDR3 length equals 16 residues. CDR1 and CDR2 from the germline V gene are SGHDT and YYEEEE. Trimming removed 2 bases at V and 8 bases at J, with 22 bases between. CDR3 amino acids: CASSFPEPIPGSGYTF. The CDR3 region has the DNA TGTGCCAGCAGCTTCCCGGAGCCGATACCTGGCTCGGGCTACACCTTC.

The chain's CDR3 is CASSLGQSSNYGYTF. Here the CDR3 DNA reads TGCGCCAGCAGCTTGGGACAGAGTTCTAACTATGGCTACACCTTC. The chain is built from TRBV5-1 and TRBJ1-2; D is perhaps TRBD1 (5 bases). Trimming left V 0 bases short and J 0 bases short, with 9 bases between. Germline CDR1 is SGHRS and CDR2 is YFSETQ. This CDR3 has 15 residues.

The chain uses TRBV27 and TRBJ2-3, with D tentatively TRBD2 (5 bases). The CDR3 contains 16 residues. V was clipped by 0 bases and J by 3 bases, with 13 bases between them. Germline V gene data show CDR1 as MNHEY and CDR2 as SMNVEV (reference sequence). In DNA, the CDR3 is TGTGCCAGCAGTTTATCGCGGCGGGCAGGAACAGATACGCAGTATTTT. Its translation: CASSLSRRAGTDTQYF.

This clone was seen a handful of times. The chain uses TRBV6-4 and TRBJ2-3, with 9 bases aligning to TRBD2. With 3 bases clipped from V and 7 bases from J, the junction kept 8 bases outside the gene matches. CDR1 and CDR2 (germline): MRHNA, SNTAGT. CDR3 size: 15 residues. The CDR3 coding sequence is TGTGCCAGCAGTGAAGGAATAGCGGGGGCGAATACGCAGTATTTT. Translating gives CASSEGIAGANTQYF.